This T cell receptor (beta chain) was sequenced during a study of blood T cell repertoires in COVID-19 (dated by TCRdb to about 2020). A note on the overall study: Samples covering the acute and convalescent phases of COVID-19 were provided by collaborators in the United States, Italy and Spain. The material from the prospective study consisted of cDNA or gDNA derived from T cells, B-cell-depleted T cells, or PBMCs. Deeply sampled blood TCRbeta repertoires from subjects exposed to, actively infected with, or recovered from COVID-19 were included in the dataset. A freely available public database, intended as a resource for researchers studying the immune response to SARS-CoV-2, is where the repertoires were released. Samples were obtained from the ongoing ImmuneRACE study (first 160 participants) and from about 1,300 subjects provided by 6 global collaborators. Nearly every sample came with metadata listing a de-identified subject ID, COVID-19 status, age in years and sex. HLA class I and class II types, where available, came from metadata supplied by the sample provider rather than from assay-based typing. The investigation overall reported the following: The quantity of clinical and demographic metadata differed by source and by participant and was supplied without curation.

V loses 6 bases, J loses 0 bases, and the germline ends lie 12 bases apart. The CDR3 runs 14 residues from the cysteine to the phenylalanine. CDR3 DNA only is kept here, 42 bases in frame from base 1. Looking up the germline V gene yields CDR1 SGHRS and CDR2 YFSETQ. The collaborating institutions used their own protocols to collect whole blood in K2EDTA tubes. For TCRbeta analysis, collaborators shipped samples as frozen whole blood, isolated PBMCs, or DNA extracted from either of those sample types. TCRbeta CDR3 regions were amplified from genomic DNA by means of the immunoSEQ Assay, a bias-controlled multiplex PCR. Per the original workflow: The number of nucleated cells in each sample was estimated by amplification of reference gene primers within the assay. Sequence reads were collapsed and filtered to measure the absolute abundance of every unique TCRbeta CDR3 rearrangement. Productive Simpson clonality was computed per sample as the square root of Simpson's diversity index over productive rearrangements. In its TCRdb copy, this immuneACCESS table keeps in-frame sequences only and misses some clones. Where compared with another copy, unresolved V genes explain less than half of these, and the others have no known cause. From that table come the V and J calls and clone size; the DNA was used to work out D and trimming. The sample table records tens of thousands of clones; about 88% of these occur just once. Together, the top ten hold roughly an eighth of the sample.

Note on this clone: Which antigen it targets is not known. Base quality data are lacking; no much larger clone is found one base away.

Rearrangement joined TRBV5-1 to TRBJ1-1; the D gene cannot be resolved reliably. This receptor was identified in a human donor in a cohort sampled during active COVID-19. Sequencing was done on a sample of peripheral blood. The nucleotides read TGCGCCAGCAAGGAGGCCTCCGTGAACACTGAAGCTTTCTTT. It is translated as CASKEASVNTEAFF.